This T cell receptor beta chain emerged from a study of Graves' ophthalmopathy and Graves' hyperthyroidism. Study-wide context: Peripheral blood was gathered at the point of initial diagnosis, before any treatment started.

V lost 6 bases and J 3 bases, leaving 9 bases between the germline ends. CDR1 MNHNS and CDR2 SASEGT come from the germline V gene. The CDR3 has 13 residues. The sequenced template was RNA, covering the TCR beta CDR3 region. The first-round RT-PCR employed HTBI primers together with the Qiagen OneStep RT-PCR kit. A multiplex PCR was then performed as the second round. TCRdb re-called the multiplex PCR reads through MiXCR, storing one row per CDR3 protein. The sample has 220,000 or so distinct CDR3 sequences; roughly 21% are singletons. Under 3 months in duration, the ophthalmopathy in affected donors had moderate-to-severe activity, CAS ≥3 and NOSPECS ≥4.

V usage is TRBV6-1 and J usage is TRBJ1-5; tentative D call: TRBD1 (6 bases). This receptor was taken from a woman in her forties or fifties with Graves' ophthalmopathy. The material sequenced was peripheral blood. CDR3 bases: TGTGCCAGCAGGGACAGATTCAATCAGCCCCAGCATTTT. Amino acids: CASRDRFNQPQHF.